This TCR beta chain was captured by sequencing in a study of blood T cell repertoires in COVID-19 (dated by TCRdb to the early 2020s). With respect to the entire study: Samples from collaborators originated in the United States, Italy and Spain and spanned both the acute and convalescent phases of COVID-19. Samples were obtained from the ongoing ImmuneRACE study (first 160 participants) and from roughly 1,300 subjects provided by 6 global collaborators. Subjects who had been exposed to COVID-19, were actively infected with it, or had recovered from it provided the deeply sampled blood TCRbeta repertoires that made up the dataset. A freely available public database, intended as a resource for researchers studying the immune response to SARS-CoV-2, is where the repertoires were released. HLA class I and class II types, where available, came from metadata supplied by the sample provider rather than from assay-based typing. A de-identified subject ID, COVID-19 status, age in years and sex were almost always included in the sample metadata. The material from the prospective study consisted of cDNA or gDNA derived from T cells, B-cell-depleted T cells, or PBMCs.

Its CDR3 holds 13 amino acids, cysteine through phenylalanine. Only CDR3 DNA remains: 39 bases, in frame from the first base. The germline V gene encodes CDR1 SGHKS and CDR2 YYEKEE (reference sequence). V gives up 4 bases and J gives up 1 base, and the segment between their germline ends measures 8 bases. The immunoSEQ Assay, a bias-controlled multiplex PCR, was used to amplify TCRbeta CDR3 regions from genomic DNA. The authors' analysis ran thus. The number of nucleated cells in each sample was estimated from the amplification of reference gene primers within the assay. Sequence reads were collapsed and filtered to measure the absolute abundance of every unique TCRbeta CDR3 rearrangement. For each sample, productive Simpson clonality was calculated by taking the square root of Simpson's diversity index across productive rearrangements. TCRdb obtained this table from immuneACCESS and retained in-frame rearrangements with V and J assigned. These tables miss some clones; where compared with another copy, unresolved V genes account for less than half of the shortfall, and the remainder is unexplained. The DNA was the basis for D and trimming; V, J and clone size are from that table. This sample comprises some 74,000 clones, approximately 82% of them detected only once. The top ten constitute 18% of the sample.

Whole blood was collected in K2EDTA tubes by collaborating institutions according to the institutions' own protocols. Collaborator samples were shipped for TCRbeta analysis as frozen whole blood, isolated PBMCs, or DNA extracted from either sample type. About this clone itself: It lacks a known antigen. Base qualities are not provided; no much larger clone lies one nucleotide away.

What the research found in general, with its limitations: How much clinical and demographic metadata was included differed by source and by participant, and the metadata was provided uncurated.

This clonotype was obtained from a woman older than 75 with acute or convalescent COVID-19. The rearranged segments are TRBV5-5 and TRBJ1-2; no confident D gene assignment can be made. The sequenced sample consisted of peripheral blood. In nucleotides, the sequence is TGTGCCAGCAGCGTAGATCTTAACTATGGCTACACCTTC. It specifies CASSVDLNYGYTF.